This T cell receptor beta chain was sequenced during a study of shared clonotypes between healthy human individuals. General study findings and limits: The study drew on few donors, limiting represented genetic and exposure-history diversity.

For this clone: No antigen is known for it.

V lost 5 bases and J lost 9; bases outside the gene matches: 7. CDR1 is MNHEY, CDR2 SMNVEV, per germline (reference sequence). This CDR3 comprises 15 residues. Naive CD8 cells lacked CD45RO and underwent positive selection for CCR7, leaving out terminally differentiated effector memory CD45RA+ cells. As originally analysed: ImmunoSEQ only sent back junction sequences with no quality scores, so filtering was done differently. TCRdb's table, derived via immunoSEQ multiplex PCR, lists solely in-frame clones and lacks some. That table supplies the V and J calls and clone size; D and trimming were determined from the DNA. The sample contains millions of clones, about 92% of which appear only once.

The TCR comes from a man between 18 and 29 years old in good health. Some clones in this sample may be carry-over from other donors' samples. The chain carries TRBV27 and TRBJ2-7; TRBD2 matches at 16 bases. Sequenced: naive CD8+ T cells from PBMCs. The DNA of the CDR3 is TGTGCCAGCAGTCTGGGGACTAGCGGGAGGGACGTGCAGTACTTC. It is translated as CASSLGTSGRDVQYF.